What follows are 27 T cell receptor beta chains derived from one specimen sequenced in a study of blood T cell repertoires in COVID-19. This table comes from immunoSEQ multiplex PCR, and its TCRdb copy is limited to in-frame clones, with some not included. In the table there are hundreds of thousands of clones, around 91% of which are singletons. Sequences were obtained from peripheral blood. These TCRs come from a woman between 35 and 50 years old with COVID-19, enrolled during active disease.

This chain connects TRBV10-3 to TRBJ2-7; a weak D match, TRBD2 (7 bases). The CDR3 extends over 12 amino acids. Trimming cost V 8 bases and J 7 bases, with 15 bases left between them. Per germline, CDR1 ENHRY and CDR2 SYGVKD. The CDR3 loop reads CAIHGEGVEQYF. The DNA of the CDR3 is TGTGCCATCCATGGGGAGGGGGTTGAGCAGTACTTC.

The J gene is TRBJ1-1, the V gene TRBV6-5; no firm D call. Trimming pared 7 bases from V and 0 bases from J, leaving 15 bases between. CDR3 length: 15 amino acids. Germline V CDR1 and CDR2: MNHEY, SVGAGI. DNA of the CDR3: TGTGCCAGCAAGTACTATGGTCGGTTGAACACTGAAGCTTTCTTT. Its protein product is CASKYYGRLNTEAFF.

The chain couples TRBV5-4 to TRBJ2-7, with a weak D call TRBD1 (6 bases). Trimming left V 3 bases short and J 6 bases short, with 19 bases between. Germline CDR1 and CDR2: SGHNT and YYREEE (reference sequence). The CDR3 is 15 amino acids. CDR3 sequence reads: CASSSEQNQGLEQYF. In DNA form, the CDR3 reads TGTGCCAGCAGCTCGGAGCAAAACCAGGGGCTCGAGCAGTACTTC. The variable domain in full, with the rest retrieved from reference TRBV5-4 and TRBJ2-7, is ETGVTQSPTHLIKTRGQQVTLRCSSQSGHNTVSWYQQALGQGPQFIFQYYREEENGRGNFPPRFSGLQFPNYSSELNVNALELDDSALYLCASSSEQNQGLEQYFGPGTRLTVT.

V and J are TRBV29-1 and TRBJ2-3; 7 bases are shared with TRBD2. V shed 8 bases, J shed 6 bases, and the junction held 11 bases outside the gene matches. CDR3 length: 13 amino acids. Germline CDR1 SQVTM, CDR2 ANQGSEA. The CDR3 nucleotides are TGCAGCCTAACGACTAGCTCCCGCGATACGCAGTATTTT. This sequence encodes CSLTTSSRDTQYF.

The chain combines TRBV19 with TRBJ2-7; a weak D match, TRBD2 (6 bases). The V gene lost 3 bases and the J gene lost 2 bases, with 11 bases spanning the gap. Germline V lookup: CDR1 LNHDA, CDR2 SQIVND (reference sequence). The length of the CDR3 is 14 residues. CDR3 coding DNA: TGTGCCAGTAGTATTTTTAGCGGAGCCTACGAGCAGTACTTC. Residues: CASSIFSGAYEQYF.

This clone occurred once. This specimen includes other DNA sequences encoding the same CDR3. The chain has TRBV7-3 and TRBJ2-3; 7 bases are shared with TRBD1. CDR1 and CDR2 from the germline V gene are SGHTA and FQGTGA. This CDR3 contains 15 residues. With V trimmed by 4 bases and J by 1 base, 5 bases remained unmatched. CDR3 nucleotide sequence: TGTGCCAGCAGCTCAACAGGGGTGGGCACAGATACGCAGTATTTT. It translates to CASSSTGVGTDTQYF.

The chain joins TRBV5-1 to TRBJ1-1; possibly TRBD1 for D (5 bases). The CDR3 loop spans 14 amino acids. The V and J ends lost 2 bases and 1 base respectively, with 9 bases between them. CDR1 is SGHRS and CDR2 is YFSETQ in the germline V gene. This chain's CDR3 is CASSLKTENTEAFF. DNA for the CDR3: TGCGCCAGCAGCTTAAAGACAGAGAACACTGAAGCTTTCTTT.

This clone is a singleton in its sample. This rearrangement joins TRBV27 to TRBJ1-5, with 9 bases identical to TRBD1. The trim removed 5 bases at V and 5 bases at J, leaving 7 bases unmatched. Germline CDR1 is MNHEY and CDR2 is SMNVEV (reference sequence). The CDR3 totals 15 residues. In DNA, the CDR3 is TGTGCCAGCAGTCGGAAGGGACAGGGTTATCAGCCCCAGCATTTT. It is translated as CASSRKGQGYQPQHF.

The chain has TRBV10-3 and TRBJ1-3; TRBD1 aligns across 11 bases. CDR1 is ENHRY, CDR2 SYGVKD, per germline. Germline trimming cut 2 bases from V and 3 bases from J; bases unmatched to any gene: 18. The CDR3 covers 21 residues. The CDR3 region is CAISEHARGTGGVVGGNTIYF. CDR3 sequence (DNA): TGTGCCATCAGTGAGCATGCCCGGGGGACAGGGGGAGTTGTTGGTGGAAACACCATATATTTT.

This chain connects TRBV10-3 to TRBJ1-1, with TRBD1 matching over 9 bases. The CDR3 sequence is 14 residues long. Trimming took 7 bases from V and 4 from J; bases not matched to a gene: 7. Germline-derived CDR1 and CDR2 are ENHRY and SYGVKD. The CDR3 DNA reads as TGTGCCATCAACACCGGACAGGGGAGCACTGAAGCTTTCTTT. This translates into CAINTGQGSTEAFF.

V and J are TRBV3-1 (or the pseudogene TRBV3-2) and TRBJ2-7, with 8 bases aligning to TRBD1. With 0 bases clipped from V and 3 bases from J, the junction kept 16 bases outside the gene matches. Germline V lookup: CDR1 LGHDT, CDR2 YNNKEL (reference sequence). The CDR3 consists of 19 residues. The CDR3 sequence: CASSQDLPTPGQVGYEQYF. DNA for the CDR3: TGTGCCAGCAGCCAAGATCTACCCACACCGGGACAGGTGGGCTACGAGCAGTACTTC.

This CDR3 reads CASSLQGRLAGAEEQYF. CDR3 DNA sequence: TGTGCCAGCAGCTTACAGGGGAGGCTAGCGGGAGCGGAAGAGCAGTACTTC. V gene TRBV7-3 combines with J gene TRBJ2-7; 10 positions agree with TRBD2. J gave up 7 bases and V 2 bases, and 14 bases lay outside the gene matches. Germline V lookup: CDR1 SGHTA, CDR2 FQGTGA. CDR3 length: 17 residues.

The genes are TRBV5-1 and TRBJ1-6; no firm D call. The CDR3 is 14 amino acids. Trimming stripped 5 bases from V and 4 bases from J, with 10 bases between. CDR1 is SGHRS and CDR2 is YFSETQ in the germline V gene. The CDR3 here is CASRATAYNSPLHF. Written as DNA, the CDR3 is TGCGCCAGCAGAGCAACAGCTTATAATTCACCCCTCCACTTT.

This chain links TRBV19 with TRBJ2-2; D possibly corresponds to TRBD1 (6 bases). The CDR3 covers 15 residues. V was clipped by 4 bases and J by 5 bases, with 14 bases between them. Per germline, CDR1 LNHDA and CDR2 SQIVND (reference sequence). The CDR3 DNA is TGTGCCAGTAGTAGATGGGGGCCGGGGACCGGGGAGCTGTTTTTT. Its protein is CASSRWGPGTGELFF.

CDR3 DNA sequence: TGTGCCATCAATGGACAGCCATCCTACAATGAGCAGTTCTTC. Amino acid sequence: CAINGQPSYNEQFF. The rearrangement links TRBV10-3 to TRBJ2-1; possibly TRBD1 for D (6 bases). This CDR3 comprises 14 residues. Trimming shortened V by 7 bases and J by 1 base, and 11 bases separated the two germline ends. Germline values: CDR1 ENHRY, CDR2 SYGVKD.

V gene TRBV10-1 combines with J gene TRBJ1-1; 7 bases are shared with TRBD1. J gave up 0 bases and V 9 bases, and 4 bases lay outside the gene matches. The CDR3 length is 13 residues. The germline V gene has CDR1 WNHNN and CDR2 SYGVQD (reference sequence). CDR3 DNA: TGCGCCAGAATCAGGGGGGTGAACACTGAAGCTTTCTTT. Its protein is CARIRGVNTEAFF.

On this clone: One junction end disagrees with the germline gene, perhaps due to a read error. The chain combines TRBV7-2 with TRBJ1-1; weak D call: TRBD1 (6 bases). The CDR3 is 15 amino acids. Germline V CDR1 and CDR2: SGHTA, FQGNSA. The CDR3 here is CASSFRDTWNTKAFF. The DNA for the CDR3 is TGTGCCAGCAGCTTCCGGGACACCTGGAACACTAAAGCTTTCTTT. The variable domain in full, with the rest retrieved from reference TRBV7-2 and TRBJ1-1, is GAGVSQSPSNKVTEKGKDVELRCDPISGHTALYWYRQSLGQGLEFLIYFQGNSAPDKSGLPSDRFSAERTGGSVSTLTIQRTQQEDSAVYLCASSFRDTWNTKAFFGQGTRLTVV.

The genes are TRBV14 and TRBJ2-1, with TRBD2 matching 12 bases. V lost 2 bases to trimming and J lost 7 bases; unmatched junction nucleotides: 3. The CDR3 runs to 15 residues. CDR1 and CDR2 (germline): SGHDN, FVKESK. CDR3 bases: TGTGCCAGCAGCCAACTAGCGGGGGGGCCGAATGAGCAGTTCTTC. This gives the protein CASSQLAGGPNEQFF.

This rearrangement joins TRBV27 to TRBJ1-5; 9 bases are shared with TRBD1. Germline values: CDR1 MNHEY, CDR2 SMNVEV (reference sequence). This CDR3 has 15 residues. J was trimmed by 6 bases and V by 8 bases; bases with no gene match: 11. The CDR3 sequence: CASAQRQGGSQPQHF. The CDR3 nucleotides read TGTGCCAGCGCCCAACGACAGGGGGGAAGTCAGCCCCAGCATTTT.

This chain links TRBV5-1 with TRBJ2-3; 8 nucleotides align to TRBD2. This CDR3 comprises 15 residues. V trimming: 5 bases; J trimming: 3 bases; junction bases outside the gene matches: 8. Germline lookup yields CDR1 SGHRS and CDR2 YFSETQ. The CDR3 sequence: CASRQAGVWTDTQYF. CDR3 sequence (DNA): TGCGCCAGCAGACAAGCGGGGGTATGGACAGATACGCAGTATTTT.

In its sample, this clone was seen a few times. CDR3 region: CATGLSNTEAFF. Written as DNA, the CDR3 is TGTGCCACTGGACTCTCGAACACTGAAGCTTTCTTT. The chain links TRBV2 to TRBJ1-1; no clear D gene. Germline V gives CDR1 SNHLY, CDR2 FYNNEI. There are 12 residues in the CDR3. V lost 10 bases and J lost 1, with 10 bases in between.

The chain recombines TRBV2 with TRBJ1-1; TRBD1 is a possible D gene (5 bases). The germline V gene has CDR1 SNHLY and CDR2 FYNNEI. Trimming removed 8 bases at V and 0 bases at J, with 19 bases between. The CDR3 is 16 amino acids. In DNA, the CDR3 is TGTGCCAGCCTTGGAGGGCTGGGGCAAATGAACACTGAAGCTTTCTTT. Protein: CASLGGLGQMNTEAFF.

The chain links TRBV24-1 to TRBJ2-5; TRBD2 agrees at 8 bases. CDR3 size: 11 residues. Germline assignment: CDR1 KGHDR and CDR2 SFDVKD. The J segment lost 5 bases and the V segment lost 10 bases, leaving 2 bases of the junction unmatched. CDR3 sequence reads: CATGLDETQYF. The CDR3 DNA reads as TGTGCCACGGGACTAGATGAGACCCAGTACTTC.

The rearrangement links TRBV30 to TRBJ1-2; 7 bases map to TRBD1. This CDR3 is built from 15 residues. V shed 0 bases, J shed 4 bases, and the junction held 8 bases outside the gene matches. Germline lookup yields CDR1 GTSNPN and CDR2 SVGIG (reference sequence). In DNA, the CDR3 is TGTGCCTGGAGTGTACGAGGGACAGCTTTCTATGGCTACACCTTC. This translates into CAWSVRGTAFYGYTF.

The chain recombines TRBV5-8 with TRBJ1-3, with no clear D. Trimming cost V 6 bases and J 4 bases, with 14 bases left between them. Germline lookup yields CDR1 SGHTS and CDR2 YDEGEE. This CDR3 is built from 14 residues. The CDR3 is CASNTRVPGNTIYF. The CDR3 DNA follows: TGTGCCAGCAACACGAGGGTGCCCGGAAACACCATATATTTT.

Here the CDR3 DNA reads TGCAGTGTGTCCAGGGAAAATGAGCAGTTCTTC. Encoded protein: CSVSRENEQFF. The V call is TRBV20-1, the J call TRBJ2-1; weak D call: TRBD1 (5 bases). The CDR3 has 11 residues. V was cut by 7 bases and J by 7 bases, with 11 bases left in between. From germline, CDR1 is DFQATT and CDR2 SNEGSKA (reference sequence).

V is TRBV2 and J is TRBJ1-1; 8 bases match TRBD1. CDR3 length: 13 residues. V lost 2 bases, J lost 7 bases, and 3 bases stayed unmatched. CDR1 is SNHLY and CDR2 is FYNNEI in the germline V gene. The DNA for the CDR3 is TGTGCCAGCAGTGAACAGGGGGCGGGTGAAGCTTTCTTT. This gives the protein CASSEQGAGEAFF. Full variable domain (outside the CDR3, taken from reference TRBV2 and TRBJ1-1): EPEVTQTPSHQVTQMGQEVILRCVPISNHLYFYWYRQILGQKVEFLVSFYNNEISEKSEIFDDQFSVERPDGSNFTLKIRSTKLEDSAMYFCASSEQGAGEAFFGQGTRLTVV.